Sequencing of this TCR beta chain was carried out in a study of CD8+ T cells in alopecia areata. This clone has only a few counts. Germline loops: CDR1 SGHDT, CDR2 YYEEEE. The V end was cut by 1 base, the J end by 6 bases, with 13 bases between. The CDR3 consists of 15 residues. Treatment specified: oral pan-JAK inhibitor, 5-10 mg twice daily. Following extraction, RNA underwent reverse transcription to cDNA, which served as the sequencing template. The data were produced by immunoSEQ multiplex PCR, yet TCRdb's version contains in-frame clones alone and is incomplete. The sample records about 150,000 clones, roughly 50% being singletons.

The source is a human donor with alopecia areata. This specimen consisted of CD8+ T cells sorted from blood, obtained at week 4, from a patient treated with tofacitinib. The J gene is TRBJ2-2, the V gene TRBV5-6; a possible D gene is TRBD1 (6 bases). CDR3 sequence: CASSLWDTVPGELFF. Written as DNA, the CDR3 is TGTGCCAGCAGCTTGTGGGACACAGTACCCGGGGAGCTGTTTTTT.